This T cell receptor beta chain was retrieved from a study of radiotherapy plus CTLA-4 blockade in lung cancer. Background on the study: Of the patients, 15% to 20% showed objective responses and about 30% attained disease control. Findings and limits, study-wide: After treatment with radiotherapy plus ipilimumab, TCR clones that came from the tumor expanded in blood.

With respect to this clone: Antigen unknown.

Per germline, CDR1 MNHNS and CDR2 SASEGT. Trimming removed 11 bases from V and 4 bases from J, with 21 bases in between. CDR3 size: 15 residues. TCRdb's copy holds only in-frame clones and misses some; the assay was immunoSEQ multiplex PCR. Of about 60,000 clones listed, about four fifths are singletons. The study treated chemo-refractory metastatic non-small-cell lung cancer patients with focal radiation plus ipilimumab CTLA-4 blockade. The chain links TRBV6-1 to TRBJ1-3, with D tentatively TRBD1 (6 bases). This receptor was obtained from a human donor with non-small cell lung cancer who had a partial response to radiotherapy plus ipilimumab. The source material was peripheral blood, sampled from a patient treated with radiotherapy plus ipilimumab. The CDR3 region is CASLSGGLAGNTIYF. The CDR3 region has the DNA TGTGCCTCCTTATCCGGGGGGCTGGCGGGAAACACCATATATTTT.